One and the same sample provided the 26 T cell receptor beta chains below, sequenced in a study of blood T cell repertoires in COVID-19. Data came from immunoSEQ multiplex PCR; TCRdb stores just in-frame clones and leaves some out. The sample has around 91,000 clones, less than 85% seen once. Source material: peripheral blood. The receptors here all came from an older man with acute or convalescent COVID-19.

The chain joins TRBV5-6 to TRBJ2-7, with D perhaps matching TRBD1 (5 bases). Germline CDR1 and CDR2: SGHDT and YYEEEE. The CDR3 runs to 13 residues. V lost 4 bases, J lost 1 base, and 9 bases lay in between. The CDR3 spells CASSMTVSYEQYF. The CDR3 bases are TGTGCCAGCAGCATGACAGTTTCCTACGAGCAGTACTTC.

The chain links TRBV28 to TRBJ1-2, with TRBD1 identical over 7 bases. The ends lost 7 bases at V and 4 bases at J; junction bases unmatched: 6. CDR3 size: 13 residues. From germline, CDR1 is MDHEN and CDR2 SYDVKM. CDR3 bases: TGTGCCAGCAACGTACAGGGGTCCTATGGCTACACCTTC. This codes for CASNVQGSYGYTF.

This clone appeared a few times. The chain recombines TRBV7-8 with TRBJ1-6; possible D gene TRBD1, 5 bases. Germline V CDR1 and CDR2: SGHVS, FQNEAQ. Trimming took off 6 bases at V and 9 bases at J, with 18 bases between the two ends. CDR3 length: 15 residues. The CDR3 DNA reads as TGTGCCAGCAGTCCCCTCGCCGGACAAAGTTCACCCCTCCACTTT. It specifies CASSPLAGQSSPLHF.

A few counts support this clone. The chain uses TRBV27 and TRBJ1-1; 7 bases agree with TRBD1. From germline, CDR1 is MNHEY and CDR2 SMNVEV (reference sequence). With 0 bases clipped from V and 1 base from J, the junction kept 8 bases outside the gene matches. The CDR3 covers 17 residues. The CDR3 loop is CASSLSGGQTRNTEAFF. The DNA for the CDR3 is TGTGCCAGCAGTTTATCAGGGGGACAGACCCGGAACACTGAAGCTTTCTTT.

This chain links TRBV14 with TRBJ1-4; D is perhaps TRBD1 (5 bases). Trimming stripped 0 bases from V and 12 bases from J, with 14 bases between. Germline V gene lookup returns CDR1 SGHDN and CDR2 FVKESK. The CDR3 length is 14 residues. The CDR3 DNA is TGTGCCAGCAGCCAAGATCGGGGGGGGATGGAACTGTTTTTT. It specifies CASSQDRGGMELFF.

J is TRBJ2-3 and V is TRBV19; D is possibly TRBD2 (7 bases). V lost 5 bases and J 0 bases, leaving 15 bases between the germline ends. Germline values: CDR1 LNHDA, CDR2 SQIVND (reference sequence). The CDR3 has 16 amino acids. The CDR3 reads CASSPSQGLSTDTQYF. The CDR3 DNA reads TGTGCCAGTAGTCCCTCACAGGGACTAAGCACAGATACGCAGTATTTT.

The CDR3 DNA reads as TGCGCCAGCAGCCAAATAACTAGCGGGGCATACTACGAGCAGTACTTC. Amino acids: CASSQITSGAYYEQYF. V gene TRBV4-3 combines with J gene TRBJ2-7; TRBD2 matches at 10 bases. Germline CDR1 LGHNA, CDR2 YSLEER. V was clipped by 2 bases and J by 3 bases; unmatched bases: 7. The CDR3 loop spans 16 amino acids.

The rearrangement links TRBV7-9 to TRBJ2-7, with TRBD1 identical over 10 bases. After removal of 6 bases from V and 3 bases from J, the junction contained 17 bases not matched to a gene. The CDR3 spans 18 residues. CDR1 is SEHNR and CDR2 is FQNEAQ in the germline V gene (reference sequence). CDR3 sequence (DNA): TGTGCCAGCAGAAGGAAACCGGGACAGGGGCCCCCTAACTACGAGCAGTACTTC. Protein sequence: CASRRKPGQGPPNYEQYF.

The chain couples TRBV2 to TRBJ1-3; unclear D gene. CDR1 is SNHLY and CDR2 is FYNNEI in the germline V gene. This CDR3 has 14 amino acids. Trimming cost V 3 bases and J 4 bases, with 10 bases left between them. The CDR3 loop reads CASSETLTGNTIYF. As DNA, the CDR3 is TGTGCCAGCAGTGAGACCTTGACAGGAAACACCATATATTTT.

The genes are TRBV7-2 and TRBJ2-7; no clear D. The CDR3 runs 17 residues. The germline V and J ends were trimmed by 5 bases and 1 base, with 21 bases remaining between them. Germline-derived CDR1 and CDR2 are SGHTA and FQGNSA. CDR3 loop: CASSLYSNTATSYEQYF. The CDR3 nucleotides are TGTGCCAGCAGCCTCTATTCCAATACCGCGACATCCTACGAGCAGTACTTC. The whole variable domain, filled in from reference TRBV7-2 and TRBJ2-7, reads GAGVSQSPSNKVTEKGKDVELRCDPISGHTALYWYRQSLGQGLEFLIYFQGNSAPDKSGLPSDRFSAERTGGSVSTLTIQRTQQEDSAVYLCASSLYSNTATSYEQYFGPGTRLTVT.

The sample holds one count of this clone. The CDR3 reads CASGLAGNEQFF. The CDR3 DNA follows: TGTGCCAGCGGACTAGCGGGAAACGAGCAGTTCTTC. This chain uses TRBV9 with TRBJ2-1; 12 bases line up with TRBD2. CDR1 and CDR2 (germline): SGDLS, YYNGEE. The V and J ends lost 7 bases and 10 bases, in that order; junction bases with no gene match: 3. This CDR3 is built from 12 residues.

This clone was observed a few times. The chain joins TRBV18 to TRBJ2-7; 11 bases fit TRBD1. Germline CDR1 and CDR2: KGHSH and LQKENI. The CDR3 contains 15 residues. Germline trimming cut 3 bases from V and 7 bases from J; bases unmatched to any gene: 8. CDR3 residues: CASSPSGQGADEQYF. CDR3 sequence (DNA): TGTGCCAGCTCACCCAGCGGACAGGGGGCTGATGAGCAGTACTTC.

This chain uses TRBV20-1 with TRBJ1-2, with D unresolved. V dropped 3 bases and J dropped 8 bases, with 19 bases sitting between them. CDR3 length: 14 residues. Germline CDR1 is DFQATT and CDR2 is SNEGSKA (reference sequence). CDR3 loop: CSASLREGGVGYTF. The CDR3 DNA reads as TGCAGTGCTAGTTTGAGGGAGGGCGGCGTGGGCTACACCTTC.

J is TRBJ1-2 and V is TRBV6-5, with 11 bases matching TRBD1. J gave up 4 bases and V 6 bases, and 7 bases lay outside the gene matches. CDR3 size: 15 residues. Germline lookup yields CDR1 MNHEY and CDR2 SVGAGI. In DNA, the CDR3 is TGTGCCAGCAGCCTCCGGGACAGGGGGACCTATGGCTACACCTTC. Translation gives CASSLRDRGTYGYTF.

This clone turned up a few times. J is TRBJ1-4 and V is TRBV28; 8 nucleotides agree with TRBD1. The CDR3 is 14 residues long. Per germline, CDR1 MDHEN and CDR2 SYDVKM. Trimming at V came to 6 bases and at J to 4 bases, leaving 4 bases not matched to a gene. In nucleotides, the CDR3 is TGTGCCAGCAGCCTGACAGGGGATAATGAAAAACTGTTTTTT. This encodes CASSLTGDNEKLFF.

The J gene is TRBJ2-1, the V gene TRBV12-2; the listed D gene, TRBD2, was not tested against the DNA. TRBV12-2 is annotated as a pseudogene. The CDR3 is 19 residues long. The CDR3 region has the DNA TGTGCAAGTCGCTTAACCGGACTAGCGGGAGTTCCTACCTACAATGAGCAGTTCTTC. Encoded protein: CASRLTGLAGVPTYNEQFF.

The gene calls are TRBV19 and TRBJ1-5, with TRBD1 matching 10 bases. Germline-derived CDR1 and CDR2 are LNHDA and SQIVND (reference sequence). Germline trimming cut 10 bases from V and 2 bases from J; bases unmatched to any gene: 11. The CDR3 has 16 residues. The CDR3 spells CATTNTGTGGNQPQHF. CDR3 nucleotide sequence: TGTGCCACGACTAATACCGGGACAGGGGGCAATCAGCCCCAGCATTTT. The full variable domain, its missing parts supplied by reference TRBV19 and TRBJ1-5, is DGGITQSPKYLFRKEGQNVTLSCEQNLNHDAMYWYRQDPGQGLRLIYYSQIVNDFQKGDIAEGYSVSREKKESFPLTVTSAQKNPTAFYLCATTNTGTGGNQPQHFGDGTRLSIL.

The chain carries TRBV27 and TRBJ1-1; TRBD1 matches 7 bases. V dropped 0 bases and J dropped 4; count of bases not matched to a gene: 8. There are 16 residues in the CDR3. The germline CDR1 and CDR2 sequences are MNHEY and SMNVEV (reference sequence). The CDR3 spells CASSLSWAGGGTEAFF. The CDR3 nucleotides read TGTGCCAGCAGTTTATCGTGGGCAGGGGGAGGCACTGAAGCTTTCTTT.

The CDR3 loop reads CASSVGGGGTDTQYF. CDR3 DNA: TGTGCCAGCAGCGTGGGGGGAGGAGGGACAGATACGCAGTATTTT. The rearrangement links TRBV7-9 to TRBJ2-3; a weak D match, TRBD2 (6 bases). In germline, CDR1 is SEHNR, CDR2 FQNEAQ (reference sequence). CDR3 size: 15 residues. V was clipped by 5 bases and J by 3 bases, with 15 bases between them.

The CDR3 loop reads CASSLTQTYEQYF. CDR3 bases: TGTGCCAGCAGCTTAACCCAGACCTACGAGCAGTACTTC. The chain has TRBV7-9 and TRBJ2-7; D gene unclear. V was clipped by 2 bases and J by 2 bases, with 7 bases between them. This CDR3 region has 13 residues. Germline loops: CDR1 SEHNR, CDR2 FQNEAQ (reference sequence). The full variable domain, its missing parts supplied by reference TRBV7-9 and TRBJ2-7, is DTGVSQNPRHKITKRGQNVTFRCDPISEHNRLYWYRQTLGQGPEFLTYFQNEAQLEKSRLLSDRFSAERPKGSFSTLEIQRTEQGDSAMYLCASSLTQTYEQYFGPGTRLTVT.

The chain is built from TRBV28 and TRBJ1-1, with no clear D. Germline V gene sequence: CDR1 MDHEN, CDR2 SYDVKM. The V gene lost 6 bases and the J gene lost 9 bases, with 17 bases spanning the gap. This CDR3 comprises 13 residues. The CDR3 spells CASRTADGGKAFF. The DNA for the CDR3 is TGTGCCAGCAGAACAGCGGACGGTGGGAAAGCTTTCTTT.

The sample holds a few counts of this clone. The rearrangement uses TRBV12-3 or TRBV12-4 and TRBJ1-2; 7 bases line up with TRBD1. The CDR3 length is 13 residues. V shed 4 bases, J shed 7 bases, and the junction held 6 bases outside the gene matches. The CDR3 region is CASSSQGWGGYTF. CDR3 bases: TGTGCCAGCAGTTCACAGGGGTGGGGTGGCTACACCTTC.

This clone has just a few counts. This sequence joins TRBV6-5 and TRBJ2-5; D is uncertain. The CDR3 runs to 11 residues. V was pared by 5 bases and J by 5 bases, with 6 bases between. CDR1 is MNHEY and CDR2 is SVGAGI in the germline V gene. CDR3 bases: TGTGCCAGCAGTACTTTGGAGACCCAGTACTTC. Amino acid sequence: CASSTLETQYF.

V is TRBV24-1 and J is TRBJ1-2; D unresolved. The CDR3 consists of 11 residues. CDR1 KGHDR and CDR2 SFDVKD come from the germline V gene. V lost 10 bases and J lost 7, with 12 bases in between. In nucleotides, the CDR3 is TGTGCCACGCGGGATCCCTTTGGCTACACCTTC. Amino acids: CATRDPFGYTF.

The chain is built from TRBV2 and TRBJ2-1; 7 bases are a match to TRBD2. V lost 6 bases, J lost 0 bases, and 2 bases stayed unmatched. Germline lookup yields CDR1 SNHLY and CDR2 FYNNEI. This CDR3 has 14 residues. CDR3 nucleotides: TGTGCCAGCAGCCGGGAGGACTCCTACAATGAGCAGTTCTTC. Its protein is CASSREDSYNEQFF.

The chain combines TRBV27 with TRBJ2-3; TRBD2 matches 10 bases. The germline gives CDR1 MNHEY, CDR2 SMNVEV (reference sequence). CDR3 length: 15 residues. V dropped 5 bases and J dropped 0; count of bases not matched to a gene: 2. The CDR3 region has the DNA TGTGCCAGCAGTACTAGCGGGATTAGCACAGATACGCAGTATTTT. Translation: CASSTSGISTDTQYF.